Following are 27 T cell receptor beta chains from one sample sequenced in a study of cytomegalovirus exposure and HLA in healthy donors. Primers: 60 Vbeta forward and 13 Jbeta reverse. TCRdb keeps only in-frame clones here, not all; method: immunoSEQ multiplex PCR. The sample lists about 140,000 clones, less than 85% occurring once. The sequencing input was PBMCs. Receptors were obtained from a man between 40 and 49 years old in good health and CMV-seropositive.

The rearrangement uses TRBV7-9 and TRBJ2-5, with a tentative D call TRBD1 (6 bases). Trimming shortened V by 4 bases and J by 5 bases, and 14 bases separated the two germline ends. This CDR3 has 14 residues. From germline, CDR1 is SEHNR and CDR2 FQNEAQ (reference sequence). CDR3 coding DNA: TGTGCCAGCAGCTCCACAGGGTCTTGGGAGACCCAGTACTTC. Amino acid sequence: CASSSTGSWETQYF. The full variable domain, completed using reference TRBV7-9 and TRBJ2-5, is DTGVSQNPRHKITKRGQNVTFRCDPISEHNRLYWYRQTLGQGPEFLTYFQNEAQLEKSRLLSDRFSAERPKGSFSTLEIQRTEQGDSAMYLCASSSTGSWETQYFGPGTRLLVL.

Comment on this clone: Compared with germline, one end of the junction differs, possibly owing to a read error. The DNA for the CDR3 is TGCGCCAGCAGCCCCTCTCTAGCGGGGTCCTCCTACGGGCAGTACTTC. Translation: CASSPSLAGSSYGQYF. The rearrangement uses TRBV4-3 and TRBJ2-7, with 9 bases matching TRBD2. Germline CDR1 is LGHNA and CDR2 is YSLEER. This CDR3 comprises 16 residues.

V and J are TRBV7-8 and TRBJ2-7, with D perhaps matching TRBD1 (6 bases). CDR3 size: 13 residues. The V gene lost 5 bases and the J gene lost 3 bases, with 11 bases spanning the gap. Per germline, CDR1 SGHVS and CDR2 FQNEAQ. CDR3 amino acids: CASSTQTGYEQYF. CDR3 DNA: TGTGCCAGCAGCACGCAGACAGGCTACGAGCAGTACTTC.

This chain links TRBV15 with TRBJ1-1, with 9 positions matching TRBD1. The V gene end was trimmed by 0 bases and the J gene end by 6 bases; junction bases not matched to a gene: 2. Germline CDR1 LNHNV, CDR2 YYDKDF (reference sequence). The CDR3 sequence is 14 residues long. This CDR3 is CATSRDRDRAEAFF. The CDR3 bases are TGTGCCACCAGCAGAGATCGGGACAGGGCTGAAGCTTTCTTT.

The CDR3, as DNA: TGTGCCAGTATTCCCGGGACAGGGGCAAACAATGAGCAGTTCTTC. Protein sequence: CASIPGTGANNEQFF. The V and J genes are TRBV19 and TRBJ2-1; 10 bases match TRBD1. This CDR3 comprises 15 residues. Germline-derived CDR1 and CDR2 are LNHDA and SQIVND (reference sequence). J was trimmed by 5 bases and V by 7 bases; bases with no gene match: 8.

Details on this clone: Within the sample, other DNA sequences also encode this same CDR3. The rearrangement joins TRBV7-8 to TRBJ2-1, with 8 bases that match TRBD2. The V segment lost 1 base and the J segment 1 base; nucleotides outside the gene matches: 0. The CDR3 covers 15 residues. Germline CDR1 and CDR2: SGHVS and FQNEAQ. CDR3 sequence: CASSLGGRSYNEQFF. The CDR3 coding sequence is TGTGCCAGCAGCTTAGGCGGGAGGTCCTACAATGAGCAGTTCTTC. Full variable domain (remainder filled in from reference TRBV7-8 and TRBJ2-1): GAGVSQSPRYKVAKRGQDVALRCDPISGHVSLFWYQQALGQGPEFLTYFQNEAQLDKSGLPSDRFFAERPEGSVSTLKIQRTQQEDSAVYLCASSLGGRSYNEQFFGPGTRLTVL.

The CDR3 bases are TGTGCCAGCAGTCGACAGGGGAACTACGAGCAGTACTTC. Protein product: CASSRQGNYEQYF. The genes are TRBV6-5 and TRBJ2-7, with TRBD1 matching over 8 bases. The V segment lost 5 bases and the J segment 3 bases; nucleotides outside the gene matches: 3. Germline V gives CDR1 MNHEY, CDR2 SVGAGI. The CDR3 is 13 amino acids.

In its sample, this clone was seen once. The chain is built from TRBV4-3 and TRBJ2-7, with D perhaps matching TRBD2 (5 bases). Germline CDR1 LGHNA, CDR2 YSLEER. The CDR3 covers 14 residues. Trimming removed 0 bases at V and 4 bases at J, with 10 bases between. CDR3 protein: CASSQDRGSYEQYF. As DNA, the CDR3 is TGCGCCAGCAGCCAAGATCGGGGATCTTACGAGCAGTACTTC.

The chain has TRBV28 and TRBJ2-5, with D possibly being TRBD1 (5 bases). V lost 3 bases and J lost 0, with 14 bases in between. The germline CDR1 and CDR2 sequences are MDHEN and SYDVKM. This CDR3 region has 16 residues. CDR3 DNA: TGTGCCAGCAGTTTTGTCGCAGGGCCGTACCAAGAGACCCAGTACTTC. Amino acid sequence: CASSFVAGPYQETQYF.

The gene calls are TRBV9 and TRBJ1-2; 9 nucleotides match TRBD1. V shed 0 bases and J 8 bases; nucleotides not matched to a gene: 8. Germline CDR1 and CDR2: SGDLS and YYNGEE. The CDR3 runs 15 residues. CDR3 sequence: CASSVGDRAYEGYTF. In DNA form, the CDR3 reads TGTGCCAGCAGCGTAGGGGACAGGGCCTATGAGGGCTACACCTTC.

The chain recombines TRBV4-2 with TRBJ2-7; weak D call: TRBD2 (6 bases). From germline, CDR1 is LGHNA and CDR2 YNFKEQ. CDR3 length: 14 amino acids. The V end was cut by 1 base, the J end by 6 bases, with 13 bases between. The CDR3 spells CASSQAGVVAEQYF. The CDR3 DNA is TGTGCCAGCAGCCAAGCGGGAGTTGTTGCCGAGCAGTACTTC.

V and J are TRBV11-2 and TRBJ2-7; no firm D call. The ends were cut back, 5 bases at V and 4 bases at J, with 9 bases in the middle. The germline gives CDR1 SGHAT, CDR2 FQNNGV. The CDR3 sequence is 12 residues long. The CDR3 bases are TGTGCCAGCAGCCTCCTAGAGTACGAGCAGTACTTC. Protein: CASSLLEYEQYF.

The rearrangement uses TRBV27 and TRBJ1-2; 8 bases line up with TRBD1. The V and J ends lost 5 bases and 7 bases, in that order; junction bases with no gene match: 6. Germline V lookup: CDR1 MNHEY, CDR2 SMNVEV (reference sequence). The CDR3 contains 13 residues. This CDR3 is CASSLGQGRGYTF. CDR3 sequence (DNA): TGTGCCAGCAGTCTTGGACAGGGTCGTGGCTACACCTTC.

As to this clone: At the DNA level, this CDR3 is encoded by other sequences in the same sample as well. V and J are TRBV6-5 and TRBJ1-5; 10 positions match TRBD1. Trimming took 6 bases from V and 2 from J; bases not matched to a gene: 4. This CDR3 is built from 15 residues. The germline gives CDR1 MNHEY, CDR2 SVGAGI. The CDR3 here is CASSRDRGGNQPQHF. In DNA form, the CDR3 reads TGTGCCAGCAGCCGGGACAGGGGTGGCAATCAGCCCCAGCATTTT.

The chain links TRBV4-2 to TRBJ1-5; tentative D call: TRBD1 (6 bases). CDR1 is LGHNA and CDR2 is YNFKEQ in the germline V gene. V lost 0 bases to trimming and J lost 3 bases, with 9 bases between them. The CDR3 spans 15 residues. Here the CDR3 reads CASSQDTGNNQPQHF. In DNA form, the CDR3 reads TGTGCCAGCAGCCAAGACACAGGGAACAATCAGCCCCAGCATTTT.

The chain joins TRBV6-4 to TRBJ2-7; possible D gene TRBD2, 6 bases. Germline CDR1 MRHNA, CDR2 SNTAGT. Trimming took 7 bases from V and 3 from J, leaving 10 bases between them. CDR3 length equals 12 residues. The chain's CDR3 is CASNRGNYEQYF. In DNA, the CDR3 is TGTGCCAGCAATCGGGGGAACTACGAGCAGTACTTC.

The J gene is TRBJ2-7, the V gene TRBV29-1; TRBD1 aligns across 10 bases. The germline gives CDR1 SQVTM, CDR2 ANQGSEA. Trimming cost V 3 bases and J 6 bases; bases outside gene matches: 11. The CDR3 has 15 residues. Here the CDR3 DNA reads TGCAGCGTTGATAAGGGACAGGGGACTCTTTTCGAGCAGTACTTC. Translating gives CSVDKGQGTLFEQYF.

This clone showed up just a few times. V is TRBV2 and J is TRBJ2-7, with D possibly TRBD1 on 5 matching bases. Per germline, CDR1 SNHLY and CDR2 FYNNEI. This CDR3 spans 13 amino acids. V was clipped by 8 bases and J by 5 bases, with 16 bases between them. The CDR3 loop is CASFGQGKDEQYF. The CDR3 nucleotides are TGTGCCAGCTTCGGGCAGGGCAAAGACGAGCAGTACTTC. Variable domain in full (rest from reference TRBV2 and TRBJ2-7): EPEVTQTPSHQVTQMGQEVILRCVPISNHLYFYWYRQILGQKVEFLVSFYNNEISEKSEIFDDQFSVERPDGSNFTLKIRSTKLEDSAMYFCASFGQGKDEQYFGPGTRLTVT.

The CDR3: CSVRGPNEKLFF. CDR3 DNA: TGCAGCGTTAGGGGTCCTAATGAAAAACTGTTTTTT. This chain connects TRBV29-1 to TRBJ1-4, with a possible D match to TRBD1 (5 bases). V was clipped by 5 bases and J by 3 bases, with 7 bases between them. The CDR3 has 12 amino acids. From germline, CDR1 is SQVTM and CDR2 ANQGSEA.

A single count supports this clone. The CDR3: CASSLEAPGAYNSPLHF. Here the CDR3 DNA reads TGTGCCAGCAGCTTAGAGGCGCCGGGTGCCTATAATTCACCCCTCCACTTT. The chain joins TRBV7-2 to TRBJ1-6; D is unresolved. The V and J ends lost 1 base and 2 bases respectively, with 12 bases between them. The CDR3 has 17 amino acids. Germline CDR1 SGHTA, CDR2 FQGNSA.

The V gene is TRBV27, the J gene TRBJ2-3, with TRBD2 as a possible D gene (5 bases). V dropped 2 bases and J dropped 2 bases, with 11 bases sitting between them. CDR3 size: 15 residues. Per germline, CDR1 MNHEY and CDR2 SMNVEV (reference sequence). CDR3 in amino acids: CASSLGSADTDTQYF. CDR3 bases: TGTGCCAGCAGTTTAGGGTCAGCGGACACAGATACGCAGTATTTT.

J is TRBJ2-2 and V is TRBV9; the match to TRBD1 covers 7 bases. The CDR3 loop spans 15 amino acids. The germline V gene has CDR1 SGDLS and CDR2 YYNGEE. Trimming at V came to 2 bases and at J to 3 bases, leaving 4 bases not matched to a gene. In nucleotides, the CDR3 is TGTGCCAGCAGCGTCCGACAGGGTTACACCGGGGAGCTGTTTTTT. Protein: CASSVRQGYTGELFF.

V usage is TRBV2 and J usage is TRBJ2-7, with 9 bases matching TRBD1. CDR3 size: 14 residues. CDR1 and CDR2 from the germline V gene are SNHLY and FYNNEI. V lost 4 bases, J lost 4 bases, and 5 bases stayed unmatched. Here the CDR3 reads CASSAGTGKYEQYF. In nucleotides, the CDR3 is TGTGCCAGCAGTGCCGGGACAGGGAAATACGAGCAGTACTTC.

The V call is TRBV4-3, the J call TRBJ1-1; TRBD1 aligns across 9 bases. The CDR3 extends over 15 amino acids. After removal of 0 bases from V and 3 bases from J, the junction contained 2 bases not matched to a gene. CDR1 is LGHNA, CDR2 YSLEER, per germline. The CDR3 sequence: CASSQDTGGYTEAFF. CDR3 nucleotide sequence: TGCGCCAGCAGCCAAGATACAGGGGGCTACACTGAAGCTTTCTTT.

The CDR3 protein is CAIRDRGNNEQFF. CDR3 DNA: TGTGCCATCAGGGACAGGGGGAACAATGAGCAGTTCTTC. The chain couples TRBV10-3 to TRBJ2-1; 10 nucleotides match TRBD1. Per germline, CDR1 ENHRY and CDR2 SYGVKD. CDR3 length: 13 amino acids. With 6 bases clipped from V and 5 bases from J, the junction kept 1 base outside the gene matches.

The rearrangement joins TRBV9 to TRBJ1-4; D remains ambiguous. The CDR3 contains 15 residues. The germline CDR1 and CDR2 sequences are SGDLS and YYNGEE. V dropped 0 bases and J dropped 6 bases, with 12 bases sitting between them. CDR3 in amino acids: CASSVGGRSYEKLFF. The CDR3 DNA reads TGTGCCAGCAGCGTAGGTGGCAGAAGTTATGAAAAACTGTTTTTT.

The CDR3 reads CAWNRASSYEQYF. DNA for the CDR3: TGTGCCTGGAACAGGGCATCATCCTACGAGCAGTACTTC. The V gene is TRBV30, the J gene TRBJ2-7; tentatively, D is TRBD1 (6 bases). The germline V gene encodes CDR1 GTSNPN and CDR2 SVGIG (reference sequence). V lost 4 bases and J 1 base, leaving 11 bases between the germline ends. CDR3 size: 13 residues. The variable domain in full, completed from reference TRBV30 and TRBJ2-7, reads SQTIHQWPATLVQPVGSPLSLECTVEGTSNPNLYWYRQAAGRGLQLLFYSVGIGQISSEVPQNLSASRPQDRQFILSSKKLLLSDSGFYLCAWNRASSYEQYFGPGTRLTVT.